The next 5 T cell receptor beta chains were all read from a single sample in a study of cytomegalovirus exposure and HLA in healthy donors. A multiplex PCR was run with 60 Vbeta primers and 13 Jbeta primers. Sequencing was performed with immunoSEQ multiplex PCR; in TCRdb, only in-frame clones are kept and a portion is missing. This table holds approximately 60,000 clones, approximately 80% found once. The sample comprised PBMCs. Receptors originate from a man between 25 and 39 years old in good health and CMV-seronegative.

This rearrangement joins TRBV10-3 to TRBJ1-3; 7 bases align to TRBD1. Germline V lookup: CDR1 ENHRY, CDR2 SYGVKD. The length of the CDR3 is 16 residues. After removal of 2 bases from V and 0 bases from J, the junction contained 4 bases not matched to a gene. For the CDR3, the DNA is TGTGCCATCAGTGAGCCCGACAGGGACTCTGGAAACACCATATATTTT. As protein: CAISEPDRDSGNTIYF.

There are a few counts of this clone. This chain links TRBV6-1 with TRBJ2-5; 9 positions agree with TRBD1. CDR3 length: 15 residues. Germline CDR1 reads MNHNS; CDR2 reads SASEGT. V lost 1 base, J lost 5 bases, and 5 bases stayed unmatched. The CDR3 is CASSEGGQGGETQYF. As DNA, the CDR3 is TGTGCCAGCAGTGAAGGGGGACAGGGAGGGGAGACCCAGTACTTC.

The J gene is TRBJ2-5, the V gene TRBV5-4; TRBD1 agrees at 7 bases. This CDR3 has 14 amino acids. Germline-derived CDR1 and CDR2 are SGHNT and YYREEE (reference sequence). The V gene end was trimmed by 4 bases and the J gene end by 1 base; junction bases not matched to a gene: 4. CDR3 loop: CASSLGTVQETQYF. The CDR3 DNA sequence: TGTGCCAGCAGCCTCGGGACAGTCCAAGAGACCCAGTACTTC.

The sample holds a few counts of this clone. J is TRBJ1-1 and V is TRBV4-3; D uncertain. Trimming stripped 0 bases from V and 0 bases from J, with 14 bases between. The CDR3 has 17 residues. The germline V gene encodes CDR1 LGHNA and CDR2 YSLEER. The CDR3 here is CASSQDREATMNTEAFF. CDR3 DNA: TGCGCCAGCAGCCAAGATCGAGAAGCTACGATGAACACTGAAGCTTTCTTT.

The rearrangement joins TRBV5-6 to TRBJ1-2, with D possibly TRBD1 on 5 matching bases. Germline CDR1 is SGHDT and CDR2 is YYEEEE. This CDR3 comprises 12 residues. Trimming cost V 4 bases and J 5 bases, with 9 bases left between them. This CDR3 reads CASSDDSYGYTF. The CDR3 DNA sequence: TGTGCCAGCAGCGACGACAGTTATGGCTACACCTTC. Using reference TRBV5-6 and TRBJ1-2 for the parts outside the CDR3, the full variable domain is DAGVTQSPTHLIKTRGQQVTLRCSPKSGHDTVSWYQQALGQGPQFIFQYYEEEERQRGNFPDRFSGHQFPNYSSELNVNALLLGDSALYLCASSDDSYGYTFGSGTRLTVV.